This paragraph covers one TCR beta chain sequence. What it binds is not known. The table came from immunoSEQ multiplex PCR; TCRdb's copy has only in-frame clones and leaves some out. This sample has around 120,000 clones, with roughly nine tenths found just once. The CDR3 length is 13 residues. Trimming shortened V by 5 bases and J by 5 bases, and 12 bases separated the two germline ends. Germline values: CDR1 KGHSH, CDR2 LQKENI. The data derive from a study of T cell clones after liver transplantation. Study details: Timepoints were pre-transplant, pre-withdrawal, and after withdrawal was completed or failed.

Study findings and constraints: Low donor cell numbers restricted donor-reactive repertoire measurement in a couple of subjects.

The J gene is TRBJ2-5, the V gene TRBV18; D remains ambiguous. This TCR derives from a human patient who received a liver transplant. A share of the T cells may be of graft donor origin. The sequenced sample was CD4+ T cells from blood, obtained 12 months after liver transplant. The CDR3, as DNA: TGTGCCAGCTCAGACTTAGGTCCTGAGACCCAGTACTTC. Its translation: CASSDLGPETQYF. The whole variable domain, filled in from reference TRBV18 and TRBJ2-5, reads NAGVMQNPRHLVRRRGQEARLRCSPMKGHSHVYWYRQLPEEGLKFMVYLQKENIIDESGMPKERFSAEFPKEGPSILRIQQVVRGDSAAYFCASSDLGPETQYFGPGTRLLVL.